The clone carrying this TCR beta chain was seen many times. The antigen is unknown. CDR1 MNHEY and CDR2 SVGAGI come from the germline V gene. V was clipped by 0 bases and J by 7 bases, with 10 bases between them. This CDR3 contains 14 residues. MiXCR, applied by TCRdb to the 5' RACE reads, yields one record per CDR3 protein. The sample lists a few hundred thousand distinct CDR3 sequences, roughly an eighth occurring once. The sample comes from a study of T-cell memory formation after mild COVID-19. Study details: TCR clusters were mostly donor specific.

Study-wide findings and caveats: CD4+ clones that contracted lay mainly in CM and EM; CD8+ ones lay in EMRA.

The chain links TRBV6-5 to TRBJ1-5; D ambiguous. This sequence was found in a man between 18 and 29 years old who had mild COVID-19 (a few samples of this study predate the infection). Cell type and time point are not known. The sequenced sample consisted of PBMCs or a T cell subset sorted from them (not recorded which). As DNA, the CDR3 is TGTGCCAGCAGTTACTCGGGCGGGAACCAGCCCCAGCATTTT. It specifies CASSYSGGNQPQHF.